This T cell receptor (beta chain) was recorded in a study of T-cell memory formation after mild COVID-19. TCRdb fed the 5' RACE reads into MiXCR, producing one record per CDR3 protein. Among tens of thousands of distinct CDR3 sequences listed, around 15% were seen once. Study-wide findings and caveats: CD8+ contracting clones occupied EMRA, while CD4+ ones occupied mainly CM and EM. Day 15 to 85 contracting clones showed balanced CD4/CD8; later expanders leaned CD4+.

The CDR3 is 17 amino acids. V lost 5 bases, J lost 0 bases, and 12 bases stayed unmatched. The germline V gene has CDR1 SGHVS and CDR2 FNYEAQ. This clonotype was seen a few times. What it recognizes is unknown. This sequence was found in an adult woman who had mild COVID-19 (a few samples of this study predate the infection). Cell type and time point are not known. This chain links TRBV7-6 with TRBJ1-1, with 7 bases matching TRBD1. Sequenced: PBMCs or a T cell subset sorted from them (not recorded which). In nucleotides, the CDR3 is TGTGCCAGCAGCCAAGAGATAAGGGGGCGGATGAACACTGAAGCTTTCTTT. Protein product: CASSQEIRGRMNTEAFF.